What follows describes a single TCR beta chain. Antigen unknown. Germline V gene lookup returns CDR1 MDHEN and CDR2 SYDVKM. There are 16 residues in the CDR3. The germline V and J ends were trimmed by 6 bases and 2 bases, with 19 bases remaining between them. Data came from immunoSEQ multiplex PCR; TCRdb stores just in-frame clones and leaves some out. Counted here are some 140,000 clones, around four fifths occurring once; the ten biggest clones make up approximately 1.4%. The entry originates in a study of cytomegalovirus exposure and HLA in healthy donors. Study conclusions and caveats: The finding came from a later analysis; first-cohort TCR clusters tended to co-occur in the 110 or so validation repertoires. Whilst most TCR sequences proved rare, a subset of public TCRs occurred across many donors.

The rearrangement uses TRBV28 and TRBJ1-2; D might be TRBD1 (5 bases). The sequence came from a woman between 25 and 40 years old in good health and CMV-seronegative. Sequencing was performed on PBMCs. CDR3 bases: TGTGCCAGCAGCACTAATCCAGGGTCAGGGAACTATGGCTACACCTTC. Its translation: CASSTNPGSGNYGYTF.